The entry that follows covers one T cell receptor beta chain sequence. The data were taken from a study of shared clonotypes between healthy human individuals. TCRdb's table, derived via immunoSEQ multiplex PCR, lists solely in-frame clones and lacks some. Here the sample spans some 1 million clones, about three quarters being singletons. The V segment lost 2 bases and the J segment 0 bases; nucleotides outside the gene matches: 1. This CDR3 spans 15 amino acids. Germline values: CDR1 MDHEN, CDR2 SYDVKM. The receptor was isolated from a man younger than 35 in good health. The J gene is TRBJ1-5, the V gene TRBV28, with 7 bases fitting TRBD1. Material: memory CD4+ T cells sorted from blood. As to subset: CD45RA-negative fraction. The DNA of the CDR3 is TGTGCCAGCAGTTTAAGGGGGCGTAGCAATCAGCCCCAGCATTTT. Residues: CASSLRGRSNQPQHF.